This T cell receptor (beta chain) emerged from a study of blood T cell repertoires in COVID-19. Study at large: Sites across the United States, Italy and Spain contributed samples from acute and convalescent COVID-19. T cells, B-cell-depleted T cells, or PBMCs supplied cDNA or gDNA.

Original methodology: Scientists estimated how many nucleated cells there were by amplifying reference gene primers. Repertoires were generated with immunoSEQ multiplex PCR, while TCRdb's copy carries only in-frame clones and drops some. That table gives V, J and clone size, and the DNA gave D and trimming. The table has 150,000 or so clones, approximately 90% seen once. The sequencing input was peripheral blood. This TCR was sampled from a middle-aged woman with acute or convalescent COVID-19.

CDR3 sequence (DNA): TGTGCCAGTAGTATTGGGCAGGGGGTTCGCTACGAGCAGTACTTC. It yields the protein CASSIGQGVRYEQYF. The rearrangement links TRBV19 to TRBJ2-7; 7 nucleotides agree with TRBD1. The germline CDR1 and CDR2 sequences are LNHDA and SQIVND (reference sequence). This CDR3 region has 15 residues. With V trimmed by 3 bases and J by 3 bases, 8 bases remained unmatched.